Here is one T cell receptor (beta chain) with its context. No antigen is known for it. This may stem from a read error, because a much larger clone lies one nucleotide away. The data derive from a study of T cell repertoires in cytomegalovirus infection. For the study at large: Newly reported HLA-C-restricted and thoroughly characterized HLA-B-restricted CMV epitopes were employed.

Findings and caveats of the study: Clonotypes of TCR beta that were HLA-C-restricted and CMV-specific dominated the ex vivo response. Carriage of CMV together with the relevant HLA was identifiable through cumulative public TCR beta family frequency.

Germline V gene lookup returns CDR1 MNHEY and CDR2 SVGEGT. V was clipped by 2 bases and J by 2 bases; unmatched bases: 3. The CDR3 extends over 15 amino acids. Using its own MiXCR run on the reads, TCRdb lists one record per CDR3 protein. The table has about 920,000 distinct CDR3 sequences, around 32% seen once; the top ten hold roughly an eighth. The genes are TRBV6-2 or TRBV6-3 and TRBJ2-1, with 7 bases lining up with TRBD1. Sequencing was performed on cultured CD8+ T cells from PBMCs, taken from culture after CMV antigen stimulation. The origin of this receptor is a human donor in good health (CMV status not recorded). Some clones in this sample may be carry-over from other donors' samples. This CDR3 reads CASSYDRAPYNEQFF. In DNA, the CDR3 is TGTGCCAGCAGTTACGACAGGGCCCCCTACAATGAGCAGTTCTTC.